This TCR beta chain appears in the sequencing data of a study of human thymus T cells (dated by TCRdb to 2018 to 2020). In terms of the full investigation: The study described the TCR alpha and beta repertoires in about eight infant thymus samples and a few matching peripheral blood samples. The cohort included several male and a couple of female infants, with donor ages spanning 7 to 244 days. The study at large found these results: The related research reported highly overlapping thymic TCR repertoires among unrelated individuals. Both the thymic and the peripheral blood repertoires appeared to show biased V and J gene segment usage. On average, thymus samples yielded about 810,000 unique TCRB clonotypes, whereas blood samples yielded approximately 90,000.

The immunoSEQ multiplex PCR assay was used to amplify the TCRB and TCRAD loci from a standardized quantity of quality-controlled genomic DNA. Amplicons spanned the V(D)J region at a length sufficient to cover the CDR3 and identify V and J genes. The amplicons were sequenced on an Illumina platform via the commercial immunoSEQ service. Processing in the source paper ran as follows. Primer bias and sequencing errors were corrected as previously described, and TCRAD and TCRB definitions were based on the IMGT database. Analysis of the repertoires was done with immunoSEQ Analyzer 3.0 and VDJTools and included basic statistics, V/J segment usage, diversity estimates, rarefaction and pairwise overlap. Diversity was estimated with Chao1, ChaoE, Efron-Thisted, Shannon and inverse Simpson indices, and also on datasets down-sampled to the smallest sample. For repertoire overlap, CDR3 nucleotide sequence, V gene and J gene had to match strictly, and clustering was done by Jaccard-based multidimensional scaling. The table was pulled from immuneACCESS by TCRdb, which kept in-frame rearrangements only. Such tables lose some clones; where checked, under half of the loss comes from unresolved V genes, and the rest has no known cause. V, J and clone size are those of that table, while D and trimming were read from the DNA. This sample gives some 120,000 clones in total; around 94% of them show up just once. In total, the top ten clones hold more than 0.02% of the sample.

Notes on this clone: Its binding antigen is unknown. No much larger clone exists at a distance of one base, and base qualities are not known.

Thymus tissue was obtained as surgical resects removed during corrective cardiac surgery. Immunologically healthy infants undergoing open corrective cardiac surgery for congenital heart defects in Finland were used as donors. Thymocytes were released mechanically from tissue and stored at -70 °C as pellets of 10-30 million cells. A QIAsymphony instrument was used to extract genomic DNA from the frozen cell pellets. Per the germline V gene (reference sequence), MNHEY is the CDR1 and SMNVEV is the CDR2. Including cysteine and phenylalanine, the CDR3 has 15 amino acids. Of all the DNA, just the CDR3 is kept, 45 bases in frame from base 1. The junction shows trimming of 5 bases on V and 3 bases on J, and the gene matches do not reach 6 bases of it.

This sequence originates from a boy younger than two with a congenital heart defect but otherwise immunologically healthy. The chain is encoded by TRBV27 joined to TRBJ2-2, with 7 bases aligning to TRBD2. Input material: thymus tissue. The sequenced DNA: TGTGCCAGCAGTCGAGGACTAGTGGACACCGGGGAGCTGTTTTTT. This gives the protein CASSRGLVDTGELFF.